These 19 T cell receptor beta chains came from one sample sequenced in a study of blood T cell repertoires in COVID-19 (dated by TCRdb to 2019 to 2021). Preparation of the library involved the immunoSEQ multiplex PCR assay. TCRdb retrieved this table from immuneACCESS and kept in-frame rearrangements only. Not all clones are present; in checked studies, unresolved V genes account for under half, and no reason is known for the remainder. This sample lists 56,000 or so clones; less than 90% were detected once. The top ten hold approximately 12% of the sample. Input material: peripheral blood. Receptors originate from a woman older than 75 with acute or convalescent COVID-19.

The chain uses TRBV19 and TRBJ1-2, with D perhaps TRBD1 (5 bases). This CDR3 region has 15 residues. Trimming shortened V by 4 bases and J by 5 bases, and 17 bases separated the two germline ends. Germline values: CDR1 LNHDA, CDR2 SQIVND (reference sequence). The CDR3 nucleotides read TGTGCCAGTAGTACCTCCCCGACAGTCGGATATGGCTACACCTTC. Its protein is CASSTSPTVGYGYTF.

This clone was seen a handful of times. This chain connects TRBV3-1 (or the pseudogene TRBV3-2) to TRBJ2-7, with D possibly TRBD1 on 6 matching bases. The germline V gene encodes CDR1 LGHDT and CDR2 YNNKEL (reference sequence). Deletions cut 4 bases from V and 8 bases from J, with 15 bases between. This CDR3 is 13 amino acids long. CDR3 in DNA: TGTGCCAGCAGCCTCCCGGGCAGGGGACAGCAGTACTTC. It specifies CASSLPGRGQQYF.

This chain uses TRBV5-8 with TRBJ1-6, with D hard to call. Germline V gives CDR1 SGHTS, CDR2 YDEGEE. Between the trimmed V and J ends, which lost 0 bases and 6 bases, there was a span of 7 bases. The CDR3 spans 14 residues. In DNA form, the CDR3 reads TGTGCCAGCAGCTTGGGACTGACTAATTCACCCCTCCACTTT. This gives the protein CASSLGLTNSPLHF.

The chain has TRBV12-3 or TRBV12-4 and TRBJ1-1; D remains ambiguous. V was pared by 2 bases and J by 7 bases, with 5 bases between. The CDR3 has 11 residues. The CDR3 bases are TGTGCCAGCAGTTTATTCAGTGAAGCTTTCTTT. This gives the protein CASSLFSEAFF.

In DNA, the CDR3 is TGTGCCAGCAGCCACCGGACAGGGATTAGCGGGAGGTCCGGGGAGCTGTTTTTT. Amino acid sequence: CASSHRTGISGRSGELFF. This chain uses TRBV7-9 with TRBJ2-2; 10 bases align to TRBD2. V was pared by 5 bases and J by 6 bases, with 15 bases of the junction left unmatched. The germline V gene encodes CDR1 SEHNR and CDR2 FQNEAQ (reference sequence). The CDR3 is made up of 18 amino acids.

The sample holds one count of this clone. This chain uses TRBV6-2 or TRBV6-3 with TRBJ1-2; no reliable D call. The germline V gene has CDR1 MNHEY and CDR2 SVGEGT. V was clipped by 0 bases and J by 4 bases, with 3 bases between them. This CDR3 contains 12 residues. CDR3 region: CASSYSSYGYTF. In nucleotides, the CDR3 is TGTGCCAGCAGTTACTCGAGCTATGGCTACACCTTC.

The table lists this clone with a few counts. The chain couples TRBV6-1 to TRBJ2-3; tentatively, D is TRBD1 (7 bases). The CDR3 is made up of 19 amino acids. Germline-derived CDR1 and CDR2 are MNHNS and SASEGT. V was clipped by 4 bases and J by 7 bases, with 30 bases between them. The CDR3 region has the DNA TGTGCCAGCAGTGCGGGGAGGACAGGTGAAGGCGTTAGAGGAAATACGCAGTATTTT. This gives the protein CASSAGRTGEGVRGNTQYF.

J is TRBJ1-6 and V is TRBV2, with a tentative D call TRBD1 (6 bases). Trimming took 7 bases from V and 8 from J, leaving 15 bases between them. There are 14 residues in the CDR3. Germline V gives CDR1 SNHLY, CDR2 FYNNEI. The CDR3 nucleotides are TGTGCCAGCAAGCTGGACAGCACGGATTCACCCCTCCACTTT. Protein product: CASKLDSTDSPLHF. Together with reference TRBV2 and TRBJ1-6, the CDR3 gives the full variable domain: EPEVTQTPSHQVTQMGQEVILRCVPISNHLYFYWYRQILGQKVEFLVSFYNNEISEKSEIFDDQFSVERPDGSNFTLKIRSTKLEDSAMYFCASKLDSTDSPLHFGNGTRLTVT.

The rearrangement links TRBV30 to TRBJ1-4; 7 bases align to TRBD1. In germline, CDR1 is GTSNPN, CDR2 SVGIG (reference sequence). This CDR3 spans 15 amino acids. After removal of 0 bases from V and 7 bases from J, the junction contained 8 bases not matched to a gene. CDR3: CAWSVRGGSGEKLFF. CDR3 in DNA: TGTGCCTGGAGTGTTAGAGGGGGCTCGGGTGAAAAACTGTTTTTT.

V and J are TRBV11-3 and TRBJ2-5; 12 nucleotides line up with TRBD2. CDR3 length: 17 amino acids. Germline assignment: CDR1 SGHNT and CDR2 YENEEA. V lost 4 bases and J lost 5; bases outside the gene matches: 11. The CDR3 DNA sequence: TGTGCCAGCAGCTCAGGGCTACTAGCGGGGGGCCATGAGACCCAGTACTTC. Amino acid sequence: CASSSGLLAGGHETQYF.

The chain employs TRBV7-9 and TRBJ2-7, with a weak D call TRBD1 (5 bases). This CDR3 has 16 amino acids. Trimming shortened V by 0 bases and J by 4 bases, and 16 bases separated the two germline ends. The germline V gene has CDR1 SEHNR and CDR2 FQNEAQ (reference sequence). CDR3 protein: CASSLALGAVRYEQYF. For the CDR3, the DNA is TGTGCCAGCAGCTTAGCTCTTGGGGCCGTTAGGTACGAGCAGTACTTC.

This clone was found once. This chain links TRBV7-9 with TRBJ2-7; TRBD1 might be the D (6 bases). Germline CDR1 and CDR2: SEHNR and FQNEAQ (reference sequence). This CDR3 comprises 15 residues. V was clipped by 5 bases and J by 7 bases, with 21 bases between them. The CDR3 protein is CASSPRDTKRGEQYF. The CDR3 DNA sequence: TGTGCCAGCAGCCCGAGGGACACTAAAAGGGGGGAGCAGTACTTC. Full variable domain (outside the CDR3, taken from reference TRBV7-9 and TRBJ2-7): DTGVSQNPRHKITKRGQNVTFRCDPISEHNRLYWYRQTLGQGPEFLTYFQNEAQLEKSRLLSDRFSAERPKGSFSTLEIQRTEQGDSAMYLCASSPRDTKRGEQYFGPGTRLTVT.

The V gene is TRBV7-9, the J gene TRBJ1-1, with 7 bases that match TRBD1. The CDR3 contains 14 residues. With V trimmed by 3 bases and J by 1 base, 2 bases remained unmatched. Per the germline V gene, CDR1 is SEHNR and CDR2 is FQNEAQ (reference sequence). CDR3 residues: CASSFGDRNTEAFF. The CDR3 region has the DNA TGTGCCAGCAGCTTCGGGGACAGGAACACTGAAGCTTTCTTT.

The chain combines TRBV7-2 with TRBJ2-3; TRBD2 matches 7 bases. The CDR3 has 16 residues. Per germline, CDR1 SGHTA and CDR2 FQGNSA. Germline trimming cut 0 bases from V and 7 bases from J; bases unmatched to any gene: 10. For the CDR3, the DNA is TGTGCCAGCAGCTTAGCGTTCCAGCGGGGTGGAAATACGCAGTATTTT. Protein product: CASSLAFQRGGNTQYF.

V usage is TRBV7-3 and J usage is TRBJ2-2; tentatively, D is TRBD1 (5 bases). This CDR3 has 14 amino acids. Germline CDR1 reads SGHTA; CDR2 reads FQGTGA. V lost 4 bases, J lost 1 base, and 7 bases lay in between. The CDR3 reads CASSSGQNTGELFF. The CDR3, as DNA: TGTGCCAGCAGCTCCGGACAGAACACCGGGGAGCTGTTTTTT.

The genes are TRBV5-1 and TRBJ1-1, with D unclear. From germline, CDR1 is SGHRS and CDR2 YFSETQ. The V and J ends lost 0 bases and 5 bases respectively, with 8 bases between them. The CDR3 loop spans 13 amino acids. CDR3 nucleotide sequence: TGCGCCAGCAGCTTGGCCACGGGGACTGAAGCTTTCTTT. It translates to CASSLATGTEAFF.

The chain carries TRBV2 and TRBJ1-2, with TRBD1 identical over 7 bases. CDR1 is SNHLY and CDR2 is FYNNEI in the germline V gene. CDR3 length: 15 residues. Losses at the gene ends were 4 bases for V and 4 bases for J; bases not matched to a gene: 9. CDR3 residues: CASSVFRQGVYGYTF. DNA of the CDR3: TGTGCCAGCAGTGTTTTTCGCCAGGGGGTCTATGGCTACACCTTC.

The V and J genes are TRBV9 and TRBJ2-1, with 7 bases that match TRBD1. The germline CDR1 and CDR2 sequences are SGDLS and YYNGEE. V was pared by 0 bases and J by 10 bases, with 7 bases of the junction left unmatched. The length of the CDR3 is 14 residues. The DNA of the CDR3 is TGTGCCAGCAGCGTAGGACAGGGCCACCGGGAGCAGTTCTTC. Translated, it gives CASSVGQGHREQFF.

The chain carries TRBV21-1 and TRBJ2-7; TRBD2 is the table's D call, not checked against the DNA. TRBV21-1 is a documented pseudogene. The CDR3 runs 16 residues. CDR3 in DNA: TGTGCCAGCACCGACCCGACTAGCGGGCGCTCCTACGAGCAGTACTTC. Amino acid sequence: CASTDPTSGRSYEQYF.